The 9 T cell receptor beta chains in this list originate from one sample, sequenced in a study of lymphopenia after photon versus proton radiotherapy. This table comes from immunoSEQ multiplex PCR, and its TCRdb copy is limited to in-frame clones, with some not included. Of tens of thousands of clones in the sample, approximately 84% are singletons; the top ten hold roughly 2.1%. The material sequenced was peripheral blood, taken from a patient treated with photon-based radiotherapy. The receptors originated from a man aged 40-49 years with gastric cancer.

V is TRBV5-5 and J is TRBJ2-3, with D perhaps matching TRBD1 (6 bases). CDR3 length: 17 residues. Germline V lookup: CDR1 SGHKS, CDR2 YYEKEE (reference sequence). Trimming removed 4 bases at V and 0 bases at J, with 18 bases between. CDR3 coding DNA: TGTGCCAGCAGCCCCGGACAGACCACCGTGAGCACAGATACGCAGTATTTT. Protein: CASSPGQTTVSTDTQYF.

The CDR3 region is CASRTAGVGGYTF. Here the CDR3 DNA reads TGTGCCAGCAGAACGGCAGGGGTTGGCGGCTACACCTTC. V is TRBV6-6 and J is TRBJ1-2; tentatively, D is TRBD1 (6 bases). Looked up from germline, CDR1 is MNHNY and CDR2 is SVGAGI (reference sequence). The V end lost 6 bases, the J end lost 8 bases, and 16 bases lay between the germline ends. This CDR3 spans 13 amino acids.

The rearrangement uses TRBV30 and TRBJ1-1; D ambiguous. The V end was cut by 1 base, the J end by 7 bases, with 4 bases between. Germline loops: CDR1 GTSNPN, CDR2 SVGIG (reference sequence). The CDR3 runs to 10 residues. The CDR3 is CAWSGVEAFF. For the CDR3, the DNA is TGTGCCTGGAGTGGAGTTGAAGCTTTCTTT.

The chain employs TRBV4-3 and TRBJ1-4, with unresolved D. The ends were cut back, 4 bases at V and 2 bases at J, with 11 bases in the middle. This CDR3 has 15 amino acids. Germline V lookup: CDR1 LGHNA, CDR2 YSLEER. CDR3 sequence reads: CASSPLGDTNEKLFF. CDR3 in DNA: TGCGCCAGCAGCCCCTTGGGAGACACTAATGAAAAACTGTTTTTT.

The table lists this clone with a few counts. The V and J genes are TRBV27 and TRBJ1-6; D might be TRBD1 (5 bases). V was trimmed by 0 bases and J by 2 bases, leaving 8 bases between them. The germline V gene encodes CDR1 MNHEY and CDR2 SMNVEV (reference sequence). CDR3 length: 16 amino acids. For the CDR3, the DNA is TGTGCCAGCAGTTTATCTGGAGGGGCCTATAATTCACCCCTCCACTTT. Translation gives CASSLSGGAYNSPLHF.

The chain combines TRBV19 with TRBJ2-3; 8 bases align to TRBD1. In germline, CDR1 is LNHDA, CDR2 SQIVND (reference sequence). The trim removed 4 bases at V and 4 bases at J, leaving 7 bases unmatched. This CDR3 spans 15 amino acids. CDR3 residues: CASSRTGNLADTQYF. The CDR3 DNA sequence: TGTGCCAGTAGTAGGACAGGGAACCTCGCAGATACGCAGTATTTT.

The chain recombines TRBV6-1 with TRBJ2-7, with 7 bases fitting TRBD1. This CDR3 comprises 14 residues. Losses at the gene ends were 6 bases for V and 0 bases for J; bases not matched to a gene: 5. The germline gives CDR1 MNHNS, CDR2 SASEGT. CDR3 in DNA: TGTGCCAGCAGATTGGACAGGAGCTCCTACGAGCAGTACTTC. Protein product: CASRLDRSSYEQYF.

Only one count was recorded for this clone. This chain links TRBV10-3 with TRBJ1-1; D is uncertain. CDR3 size: 13 residues. Germline CDR1 reads ENHRY; CDR2 reads SYGVKD. Deletions cut 0 bases from V and 11 bases from J, with 13 bases between. The CDR3 DNA follows: TGTGCCATCAGTGAGTCTGGGGAGGGCGAGGCTTTCTTT. Translating gives CAISESGEGEAFF.

This clone is labeled medium-sized (0.01 to 0.1%). CDR3 bases: TGTGCCAGCAGTGGACACCTCAACACTGAAGCTTTCTTT. It encodes CASSGHLNTEAFF. This rearrangement joins TRBV27 to TRBJ1-1; D is possibly TRBD1 (5 bases). The germline V gene has CDR1 MNHEY and CDR2 SMNVEV (reference sequence). The CDR3 has 13 amino acids. V shed 5 bases and J shed 2 bases, with 9 bases lying between them.